This entry lists 8 T cell receptor beta chains sequenced from one sample in a study of shared clonotypes between healthy human individuals (dated by TCRdb to 2020 to 2021). Library creation used the immunoSEQ multiplex PCR assay. Held by TCRdb, this immuneACCESS table contains in-frame sequences only and omits some clones. Under half of the omission traces to an unresolved V gene where checked; the cause of the rest is unknown. The sample table lists 950,000 to 1,100,000 clones, roughly 80% of them with a count of one. The ten largest make up less than 1.5% of the sample. Sequencing used memory CD4+ T cells sorted from blood. This specimen's cell subset or site label, per the study, means: CD45RA-negative fraction. Receptors originate from a man between 18 and 29 years old in good health.

V is TRBV21-1 and J is TRBJ2-2. TRBV21-1 is listed as a pseudogene. The CDR3 covers 22 residues. CDR3 region: CASSKEGREQEVEYENTGELFF. In nucleotides, the CDR3 is TGTGCCAGCAGCAAAGAGGGAAGGGAACAAGAAGTCGAATACGAAAACACCGGGGAGCTGTTTTTT.

This chain joins TRBV4-1 and TRBJ2-3; 9 bases are shared with TRBD2. The CDR3 has 16 amino acids. Germline V CDR1 and CDR2: MGHRA, YSYEKL. Unmatched junction bases numbered 7, after V lost 4 bases and J lost 2 bases. CDR3: CASSPRGGATTDTQYF. The CDR3 DNA reads TGCGCCAGCAGCCCCCGCGGGGGGGCCACCACAGATACGCAGTATTTT.

The J gene is TRBJ2-5, the V gene TRBV6-1; D may be TRBD1 or TRBD2 (6 bases each). V shed 1 base and J shed 6 bases, with 12 bases lying between them. Germline V CDR1 and CDR2: MNHNS, SASEGT. CDR3 length: 14 amino acids. The CDR3 region is CASSEGQGRQTQYF. CDR3 DNA sequence: TGTGCCAGCAGTGAAGGGCAGGGGAGGCAGACCCAGTACTTC.

CDR3 loop: CASSLSGSGDNQPQHF. The CDR3 region has the DNA TGTGCCAGCAGTTTAAGTGGTTCAGGGGACAATCAGCCCCAGCATTTT. The gene calls are TRBV28 and TRBJ1-5, with a weak D call TRBD1 (6 bases). The CDR3 has 16 residues. Trimming pared 2 bases from V and 3 bases from J, leaving 14 bases between. The germline CDR1 and CDR2 sequences are MDHEN and SYDVKM.

V usage is TRBV7-2 and J usage is TRBJ2-3; D unresolved. Trimming removed 6 bases from V and 3 bases from J, with 16 bases in between. This CDR3 region has 15 residues. Germline V gives CDR1 SGHTA, CDR2 FQGNSA. The CDR3 nucleotides are TGTGCCAGCAGGCCAGACTCCTTGAGGACAGATACGCAGTATTTT. Translated, it gives CASRPDSLRTDTQYF.

The J gene is TRBJ1-3, the V gene TRBV4-2; D remains ambiguous. Trimming pared 2 bases from V and 4 bases from J, leaving 6 bases between. The CDR3 runs to 13 residues. Germline V gene data show CDR1 as LGHNA and CDR2 as YNFKEQ. CDR3 sequence reads: CASSQNLGNTIYF. The CDR3 coding sequence is TGTGCCAGCAGCCAAAATTTGGGAAACACCATATATTTT.

The gene calls are TRBV7-3 and TRBJ1-3; D possibly corresponds to TRBD1 (6 bases). Trimming pared 2 bases from V and 2 bases from J, leaving 13 bases between. Germline values: CDR1 SGHTA, CDR2 FQGTGA. The CDR3 spans 16 residues. The CDR3 here is CASSLFIRGPGNTIYF. The CDR3 nucleotides are TGTGCCAGCAGCTTATTCATACGGGGGCCTGGAAACACCATATATTTT.

The CDR3 loop reads CASSLTKGKSNEKLFF. The CDR3 coding sequence is TGTGCCAGCAGCTTGACTAAGGGGAAGTCTAATGAAAAACTGTTTTTT. V is TRBV5-4 and J is TRBJ1-4, with a possible D match to TRBD1 (5 bases). Trimming shortened V by 1 base and J by 3 bases, and 13 bases separated the two germline ends. This CDR3 contains 16 residues. Germline V gene data show CDR1 as SGHNT and CDR2 as YYREEE (reference sequence).